These 18 T cell receptor beta chains originate from one sample sequenced in a study of blood T cell repertoires in COVID-19. Assay: immunoSEQ multiplex PCR; the TCRdb copy retains only in-frame clones and omits some. There are about 180,000 clones in the sample; about 78% occur only once, and roughly 17% lies in the top ten. Material for sequencing was PBMCs or T cells enriched from blood (not recorded which). The origin of the receptors is a woman in her forties or fifties who had recovered from COVID-19.

The V and J genes are TRBV5-1 and TRBJ2-2; 10 bases match TRBD2. The J segment lost 7 bases and the V segment lost 1 base, leaving 7 bases of the junction unmatched. CDR1 and CDR2 (germline): SGHRS, YFSETQ. The CDR3 consists of 16 residues. CDR3 region: CASSLTPSGSVGELFF. CDR3 sequence (DNA): TGCGCCAGCAGCTTGACCCCTAGCGGGAGCGTCGGGGAGCTGTTTTTT. Full variable domain (remainder filled in from reference TRBV5-1 and TRBJ2-2): KAGVTQTPRYLIKTRGQQVTLSCSPISGHRSVSWYQQTPGQGLQFLFEYFSETQRNKGNFPGRFSGRQFSNSRSEMNVSTLELGDSALYLCASSLTPSGSVGELFFGEGSRLTVL.

This chain joins TRBV7-8 and TRBJ1-5; D is undetermined. This CDR3 has 16 amino acids. The V end lost 5 bases, the J end lost 5 bases, and 19 bases lay between the germline ends. The germline V gene has CDR1 SGHVS and CDR2 FQNEAQ. CDR3 protein: CASSALGIGSYQPQHF. As DNA, the CDR3 is TGTGCCAGCAGCGCCCTAGGCATCGGATCATATCAGCCCCAGCATTTT.

In its sample, this clone was seen once. This chain connects TRBV7-8 to TRBJ2-7; D is tentatively TRBD1 or TRBD2 (5 bases each). Germline assignment: CDR1 SGHVS and CDR2 FQNEAQ. V was pared by 5 bases and J by 3 bases, with 26 bases between. The CDR3 spans 18 residues. The CDR3 DNA follows: TGTGCCAGCAGCCGAGGGGCCGACAGAACCTGGGGCTACTACGAGCAGTACTTC. Translation gives CASSRGADRTWGYYEQYF.

In DNA form, the CDR3 reads TGTGCCAGCAGCTTAATGCCCCCGGCGGGGCGGGCCCAAGAGACCCAGTACTTC. Translation: CASSLMPPAGRAQETQYF. The genes are TRBV7-6 and TRBJ2-5; a weak D match, TRBD2 (6 bases). Germline V lookup: CDR1 SGHVS, CDR2 FNYEAQ. The CDR3 spans 18 residues. V shed 2 bases and J shed 1 base, with 20 bases lying between them.

The chain joins TRBV6-1 to TRBJ1-1, with D unresolved. Trimming pared 2 bases from V and 5 bases from J, leaving 12 bases between. Germline V gene lookup returns CDR1 MNHNS and CDR2 SASEGT. The CDR3 runs 14 residues. CDR3 DNA: TGTGCCAGCAGTGAACTTGCTCAGCGAACTGAAGCTTTCTTT. Protein sequence: CASSELAQRTEAFF.

This clone has just a few counts. The chain is built from TRBV9 and TRBJ2-2; the D is unclear. Looked up from germline, CDR1 is SGDLS and CDR2 is YYNGEE. V lost 2 bases to trimming and J lost 6 bases, with 8 bases between them. The length of the CDR3 is 13 residues. The CDR3 nucleotides are TGTGCCAGCAGCGTTTTTGGCCCCGGGGAGCTGTTTTTT. Its translation is CASSVFGPGELFF.

This CDR3 reads CASSPRLSSGNTIYF. The CDR3 nucleotides are TGTGCCAGTAGTCCTCGCTTGAGCTCTGGAAACACCATATATTTT. The chain carries TRBV19 and TRBJ1-3; no firm D call. The CDR3 contains 15 residues. Germline V CDR1 and CDR2: LNHDA, SQIVND (reference sequence). Deletions cut 5 bases from V and 0 bases from J, with 11 bases between.

The J gene is TRBJ2-5, the V gene TRBV2, with 8 bases fitting TRBD1. V trimming: 4 bases; J trimming: 5 bases; junction bases outside the gene matches: 9. From germline, CDR1 is SNHLY and CDR2 FYNNEI. The CDR3 has 15 amino acids. The CDR3 bases are TGTGCCAGCAGTGCAGGACAGGGCGCGTACGAGACCCAGTACTTC. It specifies CASSAGQGAYETQYF. Full variable domain (remainder filled in from reference TRBV2 and TRBJ2-5): EPEVTQTPSHQVTQMGQEVILRCVPISNHLYFYWYRQILGQKVEFLVSFYNNEISEKSEIFDDQFSVERPDGSNFTLKIRSTKLEDSAMYFCASSAGQGAYETQYFGPGTRLLVL.

A few counts support this clone. The chain employs TRBV30 and TRBJ2-5; 8 nucleotides line up with TRBD2. The CDR3 length is 14 residues. The J segment lost 2 bases and the V segment lost 1 base, leaving 3 bases of the junction unmatched. Germline loops: CDR1 GTSNPN, CDR2 SVGIG (reference sequence). CDR3 sequence reads: CAWSGLAIQETQYF. CDR3 sequence (DNA): TGTGCCTGGAGTGGACTAGCGATTCAAGAGACCCAGTACTTC.

This clone has only a few counts. In DNA form, the CDR3 reads TGCGCCAGCAGCTTGGGTACAGGGGCCTACGAGCAGTACTTC. Protein product: CASSLGTGAYEQYF. The rearrangement uses TRBV5-1 and TRBJ2-7; 7 positions agree with TRBD1. With V trimmed by 0 bases and J by 2 bases, 2 bases remained unmatched. The CDR3 contains 14 residues. Germline CDR1 reads SGHRS; CDR2 reads YFSETQ.

The J gene is TRBJ2-5, the V gene TRBV11-2; TRBD2 matches 16 bases. Germline assignment: CDR1 SGHAT and CDR2 FQNNGV. The CDR3 runs to 17 residues. V lost 2 bases and J lost 5; bases outside the gene matches: 5. The CDR3 loop reads CASSLSGLAGGMETQYF. DNA of the CDR3: TGTGCCAGCAGCTTATCGGGACTAGCGGGGGGGATGGAGACCCAGTACTTC.

To note about this clone: Different DNA sequences within this sample yield the same CDR3. This chain uses TRBV30 with TRBJ1-5, with D maybe TRBD1 (5 bases). The CDR3 is made up of 14 amino acids. The V end was cut by 0 bases, the J end by 2 bases, with 8 bases between. The germline gives CDR1 GTSNPN, CDR2 SVGIG (reference sequence). The CDR3 bases are TGTGCCTGGAGTGTTGGGGGGGGCAATCAGCCCCAGCATTTT. Its protein is CAWSVGGGNQPQHF.

This clone has only a few counts. The gene calls are TRBV19 and TRBJ1-6; D uncertain. Germline CDR1 LNHDA, CDR2 SQIVND (reference sequence). The CDR3 loop spans 14 amino acids. Trimming cost V 7 bases and J 0 bases, with 7 bases left between them. CDR3 sequence: CASTESSYNSPLHF. As DNA, the CDR3 is TGTGCCAGTACCGAGAGCTCCTATAATTCACCCCTCCACTTT.

The V call is TRBV25-1, the J call TRBJ2-2; TRBD2 aligns across 7 bases. V dropped 0 bases and J dropped 2; count of bases not matched to a gene: 6. Germline lookup yields CDR1 MGHDK and CDR2 SYGVNS. The CDR3 runs 17 residues. This CDR3 reads CASSEYLAVINTGELFF. In DNA, the CDR3 is TGTGCCAGCAGTGAATATCTAGCGGTGATTAACACCGGGGAGCTGTTTTTT.

The chain carries TRBV7-9 and TRBJ2-7; D might be TRBD2 (6 bases). Germline V lookup: CDR1 SEHNR, CDR2 FQNEAQ (reference sequence). Between the trimmed V and J ends, which lost 3 bases and 2 bases, there was a span of 14 bases. The CDR3 loop spans 15 amino acids. CDR3 sequence reads: CASSLDGSQAYEQYF. The DNA for the CDR3 is TGTGCCAGCAGCTTGGACGGGAGTCAGGCCTACGAGCAGTACTTC.

The chain couples TRBV12-3 or TRBV12-4 to TRBJ1-1; D might be TRBD1 (5 bases). Trimming shortened V by 2 bases and J by 8 bases, and 12 bases separated the two germline ends. CDR3 size: 13 residues. DNA for the CDR3: TGTGCCAGCAGTTTACGAGGGGAGGGCGAAGCTTTCTTT. Its translation is CASSLRGEGEAFF.

The chain employs TRBV27 and TRBJ2-7; 7 nucleotides align to TRBD1. The CDR3 covers 14 residues. Germline V gene sequence: CDR1 MNHEY, CDR2 SMNVEV (reference sequence). The ends lost 6 bases at V and 4 bases at J; junction bases unmatched: 9. The CDR3 region has the DNA TGTGCCAGCAGCTCCGGGGACAGTAATTACGAGCAGTACTTC. It specifies CASSSGDSNYEQYF.

V usage is TRBV9 and J usage is TRBJ2-5; 7 nucleotides line up with TRBD1. The CDR3 spans 14 residues. Germline loops: CDR1 SGDLS, CDR2 YYNGEE. The ends lost 4 bases at V and 2 bases at J; junction bases unmatched: 5. The CDR3 here is CASSPRDRQETQYF. The CDR3 DNA sequence: TGTGCCAGCAGCCCCCGGGACAGACAAGAGACCCAGTACTTC.